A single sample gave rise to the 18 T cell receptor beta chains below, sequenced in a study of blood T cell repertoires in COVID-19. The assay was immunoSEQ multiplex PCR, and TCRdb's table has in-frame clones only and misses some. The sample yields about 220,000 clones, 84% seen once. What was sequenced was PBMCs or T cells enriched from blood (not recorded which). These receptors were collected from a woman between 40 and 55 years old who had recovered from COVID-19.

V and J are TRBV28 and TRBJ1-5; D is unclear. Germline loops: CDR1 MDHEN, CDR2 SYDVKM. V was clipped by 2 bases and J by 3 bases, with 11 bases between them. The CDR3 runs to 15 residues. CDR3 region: CASSLRSQLNQPQHF. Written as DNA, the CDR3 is TGTGCCAGCAGTTTAAGGAGTCAGCTCAATCAGCCCCAGCATTTT. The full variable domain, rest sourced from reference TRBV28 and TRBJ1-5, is DVKVTQSSRYLVKRTGEKVFLECVQDMDHENMFWYRQDPGLGLRLIYFSYDVKMKEKGDIPEGYSVSREKKERFSLILESASTNQTSMYLCASSLRSQLNQPQHFGDGTRLSIL.

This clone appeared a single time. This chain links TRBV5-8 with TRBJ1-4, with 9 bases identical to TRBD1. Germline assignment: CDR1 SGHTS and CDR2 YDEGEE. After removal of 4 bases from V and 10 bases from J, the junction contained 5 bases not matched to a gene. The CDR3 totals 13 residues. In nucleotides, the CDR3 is TGTGCCAGCAGCCAAGAGGACAGGGGAAAACTGTTTTTT. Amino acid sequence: CASSQEDRGKLFF. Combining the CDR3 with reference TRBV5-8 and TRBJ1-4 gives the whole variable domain EAGVTQSPTHLIKTRGQQATLRCSPISGHTSVYWYQQALGLGLQFLLWYDEGEERNRGNFPPRFSGRQFPNYSSELNVNALELEDSALYLCASSQEDRGKLFFGSGTQLSVL.

CDR3 DNA: TGTGCCAGCAGGGAGGGACCGAAGAACACTGAAGCTTTCTTT. This sequence encodes CASREGPKNTEAFF. The rearrangement uses TRBV7-8 and TRBJ1-1; weak D call: TRBD1 (5 bases). The CDR3 runs to 14 residues. Germline CDR1 and CDR2: SGHVS and FQNEAQ. V lost 6 bases, J lost 1 base, and 12 bases lay in between.

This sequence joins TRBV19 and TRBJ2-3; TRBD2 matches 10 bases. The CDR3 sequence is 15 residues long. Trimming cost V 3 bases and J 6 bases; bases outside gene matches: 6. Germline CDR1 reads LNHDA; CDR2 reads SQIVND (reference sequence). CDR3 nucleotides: TGTGCCAGTAGTATCGCAGCGGGAGGGAAGGATACGCAGTATTTT. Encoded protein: CASSIAAGGKDTQYF. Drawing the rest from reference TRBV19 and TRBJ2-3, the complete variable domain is DGGITQSPKYLFRKEGQNVTLSCEQNLNHDAMYWYRQDPGQGLRLIYYSQIVNDFQKGDIAEGYSVSREKKESFPLTVTSAQKNPTAFYLCASSIAAGGKDTQYFGPGTRLTVL.

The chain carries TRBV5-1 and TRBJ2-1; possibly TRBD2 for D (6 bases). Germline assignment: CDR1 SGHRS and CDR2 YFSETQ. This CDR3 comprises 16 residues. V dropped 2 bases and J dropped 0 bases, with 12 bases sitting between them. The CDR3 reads CASSFGGRSSYNEQFF. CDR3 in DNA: TGCGCCAGCAGCTTTGGAGGGAGAAGCTCCTACAATGAGCAGTTCTTC.

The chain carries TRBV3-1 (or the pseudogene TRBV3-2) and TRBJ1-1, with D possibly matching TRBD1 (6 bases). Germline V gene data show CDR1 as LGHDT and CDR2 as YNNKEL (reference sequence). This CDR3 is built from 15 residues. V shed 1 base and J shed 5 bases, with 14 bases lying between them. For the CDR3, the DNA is TGTGCCAGCAGCCAAGTGTGGGGGCCGGGAACTGAAGCTTTCTTT. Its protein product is CASSQVWGPGTEAFF.

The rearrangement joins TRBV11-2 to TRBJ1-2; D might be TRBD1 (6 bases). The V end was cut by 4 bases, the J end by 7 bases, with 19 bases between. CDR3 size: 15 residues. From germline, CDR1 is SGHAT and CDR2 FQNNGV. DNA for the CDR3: TGTGCCAGCAGCTCCCTAACACGGGACAACATTGGCTACACCTTC. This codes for CASSSLTRDNIGYTF.

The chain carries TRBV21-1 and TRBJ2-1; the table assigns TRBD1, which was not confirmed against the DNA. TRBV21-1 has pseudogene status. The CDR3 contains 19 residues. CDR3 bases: TGTGCCAGCAGCAAAAATCGCAGGGTTTATAGACCCTCCTACAATGAGCAGTTCTTC. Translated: CASSKNRRVYRPSYNEQFF.

CDR3 region: CASWGEGIYEQYV. The CDR3 DNA reads TGTGCCAGCTGGGGGGAGGGGATCTACGAGCAGTACGTC. The chain is built from TRBV2 and TRBJ2-7; 7 nucleotides match TRBD2. The CDR3 consists of 13 residues. V gave up 8 bases and J gave up 3 bases; unmatched junction bases: 7. CDR1 is SNHLY and CDR2 is FYNNEI in the germline V gene.

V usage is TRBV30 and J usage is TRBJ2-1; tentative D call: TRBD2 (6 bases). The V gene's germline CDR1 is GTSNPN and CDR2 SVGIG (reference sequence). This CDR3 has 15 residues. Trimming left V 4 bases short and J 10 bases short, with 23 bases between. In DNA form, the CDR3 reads TGTGCCTGGACGTCTGGGCTAGCGCCAGGACGAGAGCAGTTCTTC. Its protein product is CAWTSGLAPGREQFF.

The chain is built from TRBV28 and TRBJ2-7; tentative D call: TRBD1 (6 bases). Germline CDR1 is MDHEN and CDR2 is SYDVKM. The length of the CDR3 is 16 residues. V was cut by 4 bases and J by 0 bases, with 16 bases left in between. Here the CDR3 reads CASSSQGTFSSYEQYF. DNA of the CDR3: TGTGCCAGCAGTTCACAAGGGACATTTAGCTCCTACGAGCAGTACTTC.

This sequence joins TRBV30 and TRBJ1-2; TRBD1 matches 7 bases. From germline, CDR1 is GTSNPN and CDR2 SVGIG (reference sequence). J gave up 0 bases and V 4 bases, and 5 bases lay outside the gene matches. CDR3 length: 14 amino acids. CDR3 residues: CAWTGGRTNYGYTF. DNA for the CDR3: TGTGCCTGGACAGGGGGTAGAACTAACTATGGCTACACCTTC.

The CDR3 protein is CASRPTGLAGNEQFF. For the CDR3, the DNA is TGTGCCAGCAGGCCCACGGGACTAGCGGGGAATGAGCAGTTCTTC. The chain employs TRBV6-5 and TRBJ2-1; 13 bases agree with TRBD2. Germline lookup yields CDR1 MNHEY and CDR2 SVGAGI. This CDR3 has 15 amino acids. Germline trimming cut 6 bases from V and 7 bases from J; bases unmatched to any gene: 6.

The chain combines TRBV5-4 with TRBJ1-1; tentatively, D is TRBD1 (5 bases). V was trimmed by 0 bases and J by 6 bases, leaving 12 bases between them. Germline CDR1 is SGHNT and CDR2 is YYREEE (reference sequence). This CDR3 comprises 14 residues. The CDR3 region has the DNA TGTGCCAGCAGCTTGGGGGGGGAGTTTTCTGAAGCTTTCTTT. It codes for CASSLGGEFSEAFF. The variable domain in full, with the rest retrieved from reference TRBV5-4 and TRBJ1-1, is ETGVTQSPTHLIKTRGQQVTLRCSSQSGHNTVSWYQQALGQGPQFIFQYYREEENGRGNFPPRFSGLQFPNYSSELNVNALELDDSALYLCASSLGGEFSEAFFGQGTRLTVV.

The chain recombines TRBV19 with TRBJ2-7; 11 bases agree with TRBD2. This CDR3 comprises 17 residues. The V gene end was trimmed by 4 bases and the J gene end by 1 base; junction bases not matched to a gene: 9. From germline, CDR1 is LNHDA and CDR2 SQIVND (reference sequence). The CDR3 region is CASSRGTSGGSSYEQYF. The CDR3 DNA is TGTGCCAGTAGTAGGGGGACTAGCGGTGGATCGTCCTACGAGCAGTACTTC.

The CDR3 DNA reads as TGTGCCTGGAGTGTGACGGGTAGCGGGAGGTGGAATGAGCAGTTCTTC. It codes for CAWSVTGSGRWNEQFF. J is TRBJ2-1 and V is TRBV30; 10 nucleotides line up with TRBD2. CDR3 length: 16 residues. With V trimmed by 0 bases and J by 7 bases, 9 bases remained unmatched. Germline V lookup: CDR1 GTSNPN, CDR2 SVGIG (reference sequence).

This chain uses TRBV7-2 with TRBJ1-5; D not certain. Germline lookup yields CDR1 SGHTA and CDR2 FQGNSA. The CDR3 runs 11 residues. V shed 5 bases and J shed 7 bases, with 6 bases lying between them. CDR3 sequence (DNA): TGTGCCAGCAGCGCGGGGCAGCCCCAGCATTTT. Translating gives CASSAGQPQHF.

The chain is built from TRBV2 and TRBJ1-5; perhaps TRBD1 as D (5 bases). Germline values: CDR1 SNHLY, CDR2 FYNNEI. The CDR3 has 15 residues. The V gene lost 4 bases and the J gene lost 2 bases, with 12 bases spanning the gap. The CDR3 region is CASSGDSTRNQPQHF. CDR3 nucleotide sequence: TGTGCCAGCAGTGGCGACAGCACCCGCAATCAGCCCCAGCATTTT.